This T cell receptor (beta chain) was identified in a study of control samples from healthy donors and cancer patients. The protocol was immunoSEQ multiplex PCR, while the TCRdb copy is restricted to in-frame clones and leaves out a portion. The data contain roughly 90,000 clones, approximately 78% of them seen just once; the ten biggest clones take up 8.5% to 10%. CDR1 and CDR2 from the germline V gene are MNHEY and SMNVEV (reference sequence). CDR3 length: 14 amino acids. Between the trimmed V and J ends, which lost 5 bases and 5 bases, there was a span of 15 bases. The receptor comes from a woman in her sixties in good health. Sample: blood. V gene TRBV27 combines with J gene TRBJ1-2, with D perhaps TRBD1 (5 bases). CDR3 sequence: CASSGLGTTYGYTF. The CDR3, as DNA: TGTGCCAGCAGTGGTCTTGGGACGACTTATGGCTACACCTTC.